The entry that follows covers one T cell receptor (beta chain) sequence. Its specificity is unknown. It may be a read error: a sequence one base away is much more abundant. The sample is drawn from a study of blood T cells in healthy people across ages. Then a second PCR, running about 6 to 12 cycles, was carried out with a sample-barcoded 5' primer and a J-beta primer mix. Each cDNA molecule received a tag from a template-switch adaptor that had 12 random nucleotides. TCRdb reanalysed the 5' RACE reads using MiXCR and keeps one entry per CDR3 protein. This table holds over 950,000 distinct CDR3 sequences, roughly 51% found once. Study results and limitations: Considered underestimates were the diversity estimates obtained from one million T cells. Relative to aged donors, long-lived donors carried more naive CD4+ cells and displayed higher diversity.

This CDR3 has 14 residues. CDR1 and CDR2 (germline): SNHLY, FYNNEI. Every sample had a minimum of 6 million PBMCs isolated. The receptor was isolated from a woman aged 60 to 75 in good health. Sequencing used blood. The V and J genes are TRBV2 and TRBJ2-7; D is perhaps TRBD1 (5 bases). Written as DNA, the CDR3 is TGTGTCAGCAGTGGTGACAGTTTTTGGTCCGAGCAGTACTTC. It specifies CVSSGDSFWSEQYF.